This T cell receptor beta chain was documented in a study of T cell repertoires in cytomegalovirus infection. Whole-study context: Both a matching HLA type and CMV infection were indicated by public TCR beta signatures. Whole-study results and caveats: Individuals carrying CMV plus the relevant HLA were identified by cumulative frequency of public TCR beta families. The ex vivo response was dominated by HLA-C-restricted CMV-specific TCR beta clonotypes.

Via MiXCR, TCRdb re-called the reads, giving one row per CDR3 protein. Of some 240,000 distinct CDR3 sequences in the sample, around 15% were seen once. V was cut by 0 bases and J by 4 bases, with 13 bases left in between. Germline V gene data show CDR1 as SGHRS and CDR2 as YFSETQ. CDR3 length: 16 amino acids. For this clonotype: Its antigen is unidentified.

Material: CD8+ T cells from PBMCs. The sequence was obtained from a human donor in good health (CMV status not recorded). Some clones in this sample may be carry-over from other donors' samples. The chain combines TRBV5-1 with TRBJ2-2; D remains unclear. CDR3 residues: CASSLVGEGITGELFF. CDR3 coding DNA: TGCGCCAGCAGCTTGGTTGGGGAAGGAATCACCGGGGAGCTGTTTTTT.